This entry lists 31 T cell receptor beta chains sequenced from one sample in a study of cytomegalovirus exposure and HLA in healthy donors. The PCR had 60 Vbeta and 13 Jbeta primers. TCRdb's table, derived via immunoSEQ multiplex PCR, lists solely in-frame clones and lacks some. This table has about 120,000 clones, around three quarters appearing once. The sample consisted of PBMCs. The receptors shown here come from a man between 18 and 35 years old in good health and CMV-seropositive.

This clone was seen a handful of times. The CDR3 DNA reads TGTGCCAGCAGCACGACGCGCGGTCTTGGCTACACCTTC. Translation: CASSTTRGLGYTF. The rearrangement links TRBV14 to TRBJ1-2; no definite D call. Between the trimmed V and J ends, which lost 5 bases and 7 bases, there was a span of 14 bases. CDR1 and CDR2 (germline): SGHDN, FVKESK. The CDR3 is 13 amino acids.

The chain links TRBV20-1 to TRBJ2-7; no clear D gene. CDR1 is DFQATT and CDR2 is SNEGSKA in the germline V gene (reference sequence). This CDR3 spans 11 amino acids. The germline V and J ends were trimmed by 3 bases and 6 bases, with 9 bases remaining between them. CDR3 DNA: TGCAGTGCTAGTAATAGAGGCGAGCAGTACTTC. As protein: CSASNRGEQYF.

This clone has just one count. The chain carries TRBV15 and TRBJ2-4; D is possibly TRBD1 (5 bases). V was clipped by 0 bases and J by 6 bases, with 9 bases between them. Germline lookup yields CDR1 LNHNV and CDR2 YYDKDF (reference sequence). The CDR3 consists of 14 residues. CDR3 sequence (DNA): TGTGCCACCAGCAGAGAAAGAAGGGGAAACATTCAGTACTTC. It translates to CATSRERRGNIQYF.

CDR3 coding DNA: TGTGCCTGGAGTGTAGCGACAGGGGGCCGAGGCTACACCTTC. Translated, it gives CAWSVATGGRGYTF. This chain joins TRBV30 and TRBJ1-2, with 10 bases matching TRBD1. Germline V CDR1 and CDR2: GTSNPN, SVGIG (reference sequence). CDR3 length: 14 residues. Unmatched junction bases numbered 6, after V lost 0 bases and J lost 8 bases.

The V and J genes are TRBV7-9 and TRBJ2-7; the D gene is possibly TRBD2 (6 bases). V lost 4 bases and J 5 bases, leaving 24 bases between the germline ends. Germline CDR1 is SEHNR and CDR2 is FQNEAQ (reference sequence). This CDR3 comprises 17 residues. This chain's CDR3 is CASSWEYAGRKVNEQYF. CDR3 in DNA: TGTGCCAGCAGCTGGGAATATGCCGGGAGAAAGGTCAACGAGCAGTACTTC.

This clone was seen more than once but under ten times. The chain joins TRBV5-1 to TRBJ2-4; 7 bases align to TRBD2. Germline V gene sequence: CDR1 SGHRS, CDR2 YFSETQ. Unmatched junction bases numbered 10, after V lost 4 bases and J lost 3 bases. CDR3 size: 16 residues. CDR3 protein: CASSQSGGGGKNIQYF. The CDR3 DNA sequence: TGCGCCAGCAGCCAATCGGGGGGTGGGGGCAAAAACATTCAGTACTTC.

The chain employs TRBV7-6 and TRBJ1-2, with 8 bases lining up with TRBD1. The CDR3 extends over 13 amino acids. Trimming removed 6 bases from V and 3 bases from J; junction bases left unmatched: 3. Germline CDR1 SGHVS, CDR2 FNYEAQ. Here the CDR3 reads CASSQTGDYGYTF. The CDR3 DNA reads TGTGCCAGCAGTCAGACAGGGGACTATGGCTACACCTTC.

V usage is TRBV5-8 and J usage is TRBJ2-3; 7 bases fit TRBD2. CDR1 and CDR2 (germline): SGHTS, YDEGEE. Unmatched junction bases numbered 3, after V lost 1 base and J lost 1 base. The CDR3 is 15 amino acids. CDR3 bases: TGTGCCAGCAGCTTGTATCTAGCGGGCACAGATACGCAGTATTTT. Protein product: CASSLYLAGTDTQYF.

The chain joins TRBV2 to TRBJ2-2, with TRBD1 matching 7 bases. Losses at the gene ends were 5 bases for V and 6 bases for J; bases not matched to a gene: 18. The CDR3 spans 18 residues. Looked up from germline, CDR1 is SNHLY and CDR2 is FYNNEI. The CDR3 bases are TGTGCCAGCAGTAATGGACAGGTTTTTGTTTTGGGTGCCGGGGAGCTGTTTTTT. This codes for CASSNGQVFVLGAGELFF.

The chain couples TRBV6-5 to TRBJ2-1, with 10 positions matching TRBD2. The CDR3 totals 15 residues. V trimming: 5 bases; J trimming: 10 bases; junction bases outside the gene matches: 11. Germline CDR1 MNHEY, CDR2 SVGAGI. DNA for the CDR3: TGTGCCAGCAGTAGAACTAGCGGGATTGTTGACGAGCAGTTCTTC. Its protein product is CASSRTSGIVDEQFF.

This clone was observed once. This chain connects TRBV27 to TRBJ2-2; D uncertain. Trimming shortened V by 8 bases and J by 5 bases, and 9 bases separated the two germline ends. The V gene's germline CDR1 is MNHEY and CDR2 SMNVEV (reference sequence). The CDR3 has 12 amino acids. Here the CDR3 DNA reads TGTGCCAGCCAAGCCGGGACCGGGGAGCTGTTTTTT. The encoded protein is CASQAGTGELFF.

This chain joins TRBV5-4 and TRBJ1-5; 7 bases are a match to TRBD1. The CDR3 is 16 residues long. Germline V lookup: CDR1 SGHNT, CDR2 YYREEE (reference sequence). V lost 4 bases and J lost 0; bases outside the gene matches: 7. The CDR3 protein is CASSKTGTGSNQPQHF. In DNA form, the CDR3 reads TGTGCCAGCAGCAAGACAGGGACTGGTAGCAATCAGCCCCAGCATTTT.

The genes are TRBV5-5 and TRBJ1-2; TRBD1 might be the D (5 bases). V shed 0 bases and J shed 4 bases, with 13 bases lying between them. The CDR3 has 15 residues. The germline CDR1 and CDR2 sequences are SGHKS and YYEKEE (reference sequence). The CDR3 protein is CASSLVAGQGYGYTF. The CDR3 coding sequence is TGTGCCAGCAGCTTGGTAGCGGGGCAGGGCTATGGCTACACCTTC.

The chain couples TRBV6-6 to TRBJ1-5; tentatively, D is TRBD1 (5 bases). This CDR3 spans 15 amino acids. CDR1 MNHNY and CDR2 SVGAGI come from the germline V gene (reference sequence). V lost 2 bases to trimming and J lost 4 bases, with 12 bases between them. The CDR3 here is CASSYGAGTNQPQHF. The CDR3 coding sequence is TGTGCCAGCAGTTACGGGGCAGGGACTAATCAGCCCCAGCATTTT.

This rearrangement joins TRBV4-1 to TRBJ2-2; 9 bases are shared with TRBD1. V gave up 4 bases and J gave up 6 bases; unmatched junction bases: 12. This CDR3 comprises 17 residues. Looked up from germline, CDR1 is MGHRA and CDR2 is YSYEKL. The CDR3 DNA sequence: TGCGCCAGCAGCCTTATTCCGGGACAGGGATTCGCCGGGGAGCTGTTTTTT. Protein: CASSLIPGQGFAGELFF.

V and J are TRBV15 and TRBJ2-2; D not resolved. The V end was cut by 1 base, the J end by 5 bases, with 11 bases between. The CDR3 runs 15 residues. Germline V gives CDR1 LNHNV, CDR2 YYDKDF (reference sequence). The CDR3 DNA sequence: TGTGCCACCAGCAGAGTCCGAGAGGATACCGGGGAGCTGTTTTTT. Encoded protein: CATSRVREDTGELFF.

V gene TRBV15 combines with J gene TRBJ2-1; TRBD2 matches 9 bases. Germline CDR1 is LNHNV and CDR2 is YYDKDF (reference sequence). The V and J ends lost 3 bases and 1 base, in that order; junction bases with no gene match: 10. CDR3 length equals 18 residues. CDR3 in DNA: TGTGCCACCAGCAGCCCTCGGGGGCTAGCGGGGTCCTACAATGAGCAGTTCTTC. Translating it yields CATSSPRGLAGSYNEQFF. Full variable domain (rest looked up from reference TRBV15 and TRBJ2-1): DAMVIQNPRYQVTQFGKPVTLSCSQTLNHNVMYWYQQKSSQAPKLLFHYYDKDFNNEADTPDNFQSRRPNTSFCFLDIRSPGLGDTAMYLCATSSPRGLAGSYNEQFFGPGTRLTVL.

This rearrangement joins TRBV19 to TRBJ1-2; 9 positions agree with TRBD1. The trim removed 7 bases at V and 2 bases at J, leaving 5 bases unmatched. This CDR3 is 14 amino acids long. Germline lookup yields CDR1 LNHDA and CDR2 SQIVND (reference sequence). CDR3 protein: CASTTTGGNYGYTF. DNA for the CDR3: TGTGCCAGTACCACCACAGGGGGCAACTATGGCTACACCTTC.

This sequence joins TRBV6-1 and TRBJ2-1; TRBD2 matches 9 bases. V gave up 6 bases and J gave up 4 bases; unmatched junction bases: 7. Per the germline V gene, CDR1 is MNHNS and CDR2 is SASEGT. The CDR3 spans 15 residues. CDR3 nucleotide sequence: TGTGCCAGCAGCCCTAGCGGGGTGGGATACAATGAGCAGTTCTTC. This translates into CASSPSGVGYNEQFF.

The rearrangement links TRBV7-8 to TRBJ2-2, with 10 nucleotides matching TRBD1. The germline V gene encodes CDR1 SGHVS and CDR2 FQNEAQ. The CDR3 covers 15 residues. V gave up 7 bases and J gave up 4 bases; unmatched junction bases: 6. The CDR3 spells CASTLTGGGTGELFF. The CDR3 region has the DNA TGTGCCAGCACACTGACAGGGGGCGGCACCGGGGAGCTGTTTTTT.

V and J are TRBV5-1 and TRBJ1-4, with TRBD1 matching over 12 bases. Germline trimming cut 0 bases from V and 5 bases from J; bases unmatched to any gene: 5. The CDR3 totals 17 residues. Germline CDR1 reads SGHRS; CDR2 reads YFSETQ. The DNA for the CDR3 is TGCGCCAGCAGCTTGGCGGGACAGGGGGCCCCCAATGAAAAACTGTTTTTT. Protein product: CASSLAGQGAPNEKLFF. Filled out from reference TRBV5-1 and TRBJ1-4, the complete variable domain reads KAGVTQTPRYLIKTRGQQVTLSCSPISGHRSVSWYQQTPGQGLQFLFEYFSETQRNKGNFPGRFSGRQFSNSRSEMNVSTLELGDSALYLCASSLAGQGAPNEKLFFGSGTQLSVL.

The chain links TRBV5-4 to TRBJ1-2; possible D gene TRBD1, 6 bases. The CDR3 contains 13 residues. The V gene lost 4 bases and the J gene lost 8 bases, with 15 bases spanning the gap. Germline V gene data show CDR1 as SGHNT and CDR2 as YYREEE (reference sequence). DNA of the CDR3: TGTGCCAGCAGCCTTGACGGACAGCTAGGCTACACCTTC. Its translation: CASSLDGQLGYTF.

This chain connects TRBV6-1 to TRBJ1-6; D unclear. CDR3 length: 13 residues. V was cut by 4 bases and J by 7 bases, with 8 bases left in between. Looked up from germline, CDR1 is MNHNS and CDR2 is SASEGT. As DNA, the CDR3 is TGTGCCAGCAGTGTTTGGCCCAATTCACCCCTCCACTTT. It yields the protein CASSVWPNSPLHF.

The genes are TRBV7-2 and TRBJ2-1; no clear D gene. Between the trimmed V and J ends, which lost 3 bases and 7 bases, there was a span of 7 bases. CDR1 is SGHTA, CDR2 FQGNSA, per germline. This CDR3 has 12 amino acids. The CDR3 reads CASSFSWNEQFF. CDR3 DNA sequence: TGTGCCAGCAGCTTTAGCTGGAATGAGCAGTTCTTC. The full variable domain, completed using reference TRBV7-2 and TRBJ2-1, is GAGVSQSPSNKVTEKGKDVELRCDPISGHTALYWYRQSLGQGLEFLIYFQGNSAPDKSGLPSDRFSAERTGGSVSTLTIQRTQQEDSAVYLCASSFSWNEQFFGPGTRLTVL.

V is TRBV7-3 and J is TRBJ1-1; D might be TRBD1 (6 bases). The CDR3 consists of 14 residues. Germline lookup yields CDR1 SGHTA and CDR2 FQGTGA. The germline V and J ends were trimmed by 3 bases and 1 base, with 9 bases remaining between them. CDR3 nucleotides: TGTGCCAGCAGCTTGAACAGGGAGAACACTGAAGCTTTCTTT. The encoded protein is CASSLNRENTEAFF.

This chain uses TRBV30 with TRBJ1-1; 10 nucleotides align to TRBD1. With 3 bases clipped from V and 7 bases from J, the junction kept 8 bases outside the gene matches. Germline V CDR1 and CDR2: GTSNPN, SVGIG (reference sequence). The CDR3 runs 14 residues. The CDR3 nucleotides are TGTGCCTGGAGCCTACAGACAGGGGGCAATGAAGCTTTCTTT. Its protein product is CAWSLQTGGNEAFF.

The CDR3 protein is CASSPPGSQGLATGELFF. The CDR3 DNA sequence: TGTGCCAGCTCACCCCCAGGCAGTCAGGGGCTTGCCACCGGGGAGCTGTTTTTT. The chain combines TRBV18 with TRBJ2-2; a possible D gene is TRBD1 (6 bases). The CDR3 has 18 amino acids. The V gene lost 3 bases and the J gene lost 4 bases, with 21 bases spanning the gap. The germline CDR1 and CDR2 sequences are KGHSH and LQKENI.

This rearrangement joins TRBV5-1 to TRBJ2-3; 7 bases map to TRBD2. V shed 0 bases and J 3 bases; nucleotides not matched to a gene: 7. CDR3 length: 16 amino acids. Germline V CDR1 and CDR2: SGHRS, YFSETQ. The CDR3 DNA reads TGCGCCAGCAGCTTGGGGTCTAGCGGTCTTACAGATACGCAGTATTTT. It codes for CASSLGSSGLTDTQYF.

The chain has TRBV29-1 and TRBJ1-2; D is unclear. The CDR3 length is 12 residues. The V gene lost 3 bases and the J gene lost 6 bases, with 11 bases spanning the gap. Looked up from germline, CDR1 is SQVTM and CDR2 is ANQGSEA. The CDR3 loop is CSVDLYSNGYTF. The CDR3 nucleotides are TGCAGCGTTGACCTTTATAGTAATGGCTACACCTTC.

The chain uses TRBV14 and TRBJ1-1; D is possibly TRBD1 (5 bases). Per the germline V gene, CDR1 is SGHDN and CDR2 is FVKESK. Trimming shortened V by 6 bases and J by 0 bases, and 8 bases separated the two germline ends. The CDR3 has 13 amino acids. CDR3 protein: CASSGDLNTEAFF. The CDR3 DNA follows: TGTGCCAGCAGTGGGGACTTGAACACTGAAGCTTTCTTT.

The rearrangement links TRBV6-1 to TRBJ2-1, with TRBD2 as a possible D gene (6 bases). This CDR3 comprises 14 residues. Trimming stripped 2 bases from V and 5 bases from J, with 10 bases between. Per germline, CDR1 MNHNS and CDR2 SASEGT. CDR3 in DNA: TGTGCCAGCAGTGAACTTTCGGGGGACAATGAGCAGTTCTTC. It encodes CASSELSGDNEQFF.